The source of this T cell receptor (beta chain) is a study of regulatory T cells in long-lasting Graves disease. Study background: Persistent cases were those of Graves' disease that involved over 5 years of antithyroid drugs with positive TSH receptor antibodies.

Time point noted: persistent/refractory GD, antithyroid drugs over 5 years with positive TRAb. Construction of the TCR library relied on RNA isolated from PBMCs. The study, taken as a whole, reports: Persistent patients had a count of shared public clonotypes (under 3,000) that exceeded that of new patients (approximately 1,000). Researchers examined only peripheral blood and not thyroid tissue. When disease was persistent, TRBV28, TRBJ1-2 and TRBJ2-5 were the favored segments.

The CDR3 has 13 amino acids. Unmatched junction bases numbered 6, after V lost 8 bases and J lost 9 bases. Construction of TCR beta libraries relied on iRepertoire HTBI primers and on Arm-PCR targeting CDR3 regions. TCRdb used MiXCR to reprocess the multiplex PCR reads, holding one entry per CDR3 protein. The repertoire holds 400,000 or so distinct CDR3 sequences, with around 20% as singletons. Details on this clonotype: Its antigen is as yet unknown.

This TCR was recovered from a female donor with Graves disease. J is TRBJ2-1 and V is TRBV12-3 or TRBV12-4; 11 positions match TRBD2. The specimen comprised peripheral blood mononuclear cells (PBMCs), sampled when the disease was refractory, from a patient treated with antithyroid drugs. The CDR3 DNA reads TGTGCCAGCCTCAATAGCGGGAGGGCTGAGCAGTTCTTC. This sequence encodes CASLNSGRAEQFF.